The 2 T cell receptor beta chains in this list originate from one sample, sequenced in a study of blood T cells in healthy people across ages. Alongside a J-beta primer mix, a sample-barcoded 5' primer served in a second PCR lasting about 7 to 12 cycles. Via MiXCR, TCRdb re-called the 5' RACE reads, giving one row per CDR3 protein. Of about 500,000 distinct CDR3 sequences listed, 24% were seen once; the top ten hold around 10%. The same data also went into a second study, on T cells of mothers and their children.

Sequencing input: blood. These receptors originate from a boy aged 5-17 years in good health.

DNA for the CDR3: TGTGCCAGCAGCTTGTCCTGGGGTGGCTACACCTTC. It codes for CASSLSWGGYTF. V is TRBV7-2 and J is TRBJ1-2; D not resolved. The CDR3 extends over 12 amino acids. From germline, CDR1 is SGHTA and CDR2 FQGNSA. Trimming took 3 bases from V and 7 from J, leaving 9 bases between them.

This sequence joins TRBV5-1 and TRBJ2-2, with no clear D. Germline CDR1 reads SGHRS; CDR2 reads YFSETQ. V shed 0 bases and J shed 0 bases, with 9 bases lying between them. The CDR3 is 16 amino acids. The CDR3 DNA sequence: TGCGCCAGCAGCTTGGGCCCCGCCGCGAACACCGGGGAGCTGTTTTTT. This sequence encodes CASSLGPAANTGELFF.